This TCR beta chain derives from a study of identical twins. Study results and limitations: The conclusions drew on cross-sectional statistical analysis instead of tracking the same donors. Cord blood beta clonotypes present at high abundance carried fewer insertions; no such pattern appeared in memory repertoires.

Carrying unique molecular identifiers, the cDNA also gained a universal primer site through template switching. TCRdb itself ran the 5' RACE reads through MiXCR, one entry per CDR3 protein. This table holds 300,000 to 350,000 distinct CDR3 sequences, 12% found once. V lost 1 base, J lost 3 bases, and 9 bases lay in between. From germline, CDR1 is MNHNS and CDR2 SASEGT. The CDR3 is 14 residues long. There are many counts of this clonotype. The antigen is undetermined. This sample was also put to use in a study of yellow fever vaccine responses in identical twins. According to that study: Twin vaccine T cell responses reportedly seemed partly convergent, partly personalized.

Sequenced: CD8+ T cells sorted from blood. The source is a woman between 18 and 29 years old in good health. The chain uses TRBV6-1 and TRBJ1-2; D might be TRBD1 (5 bases). The CDR3 coding sequence is TGTGCCAGCAGTGAAGGACAGCTGCACTATGGCTACACCTTC. Protein sequence: CASSEGQLHYGYTF.